The rows below give T cell receptor beta chains drawn from one sample of a study of T cell repertoires in cytomegalovirus infection. These receptors' antigens are unknown. TCRdb called the reads again in MiXCR, with one record for every CDR3 protein. The table has almost 90,000 distinct CDR3 sequences, less than 30% seen once. Sequences were derived from CD8+ T cells from cultured PBMCs, sampled from culture after CMV antigen stimulation. Source of these receptors: a human donor in good health (CMV status not recorded). Some clones in this sample may be carry-over from other donors' samples. Both conserved end residues are part of each CDR3. Each record gives: D gene, V gene, J gene, clone size, CDR3 length, CDR3 DNA, CDR3 protein. D genes are given only for firm matches. Clone size appears in some rows only: once, few, many, or a class for an expanded clone.

d_gene: NA
v_gene: TRBV11-1
j_gene: TRBJ1-1
abundance: NA
len: 12
CDR3nt: TGTGCCAGCAGCCCACTAGGCACTGAAGCTTTCTTT
CDR3aa: CASSPLGTEAFF

d_gene: NA
v_gene: TRBV29-1
j_gene: TRBJ2-7
abundance: NA
len: 14
CDR3nt: TGCAGCGTTGAAAAGCTCGGGATCGGCGACGAGCAGTACTTC
CDR3aa: CSVEKLGIGDEQYF

d_gene: NA
v_gene: TRBV4-1
j_gene: TRBJ1-6
abundance: many
len: 15
CDR3nt: TGCGCCAGCAGCCAAGATTGGGCCAAAATTACACCCCTCCACTTT
CDR3aa: CASSQDWAKITPLHF

d_gene: NA
v_gene: TRBV4-1
j_gene: TRBJ2-3
abundance: few
len: 13
CDR3nt: TGCGCCAGCAGCCACTTGGAGGACTTGACGCAGTATTTT
CDR3aa: CASSHLEDLTQYF

d_gene: NA
v_gene: TRBV12-3/TRBV12-4
j_gene: TRBJ1-4
abundance: NA
len: 15
CDR3nt: TGTGCCAGCATCCCAGGGCTATCCCGCGGTGAAAAACTGTTTTTT
CDR3aa: CASIPGLSRGEKLFF

d_gene: NA
v_gene: TRBV12-3/TRBV12-4
j_gene: TRBJ2-2
abundance: NA
len: 12
CDR3nt: TGTGCCAGCAACCAAAACACCGGGGAGCTGTTTTTT
CDR3aa: CASNQNTGELFF

d_gene: NA
v_gene: TRBV7-6
j_gene: TRBJ2-3
abundance: NA
len: 15
CDR3nt: TGTGCCAGCAGCTCCGGGACTCTGAGCACAGATACGCAGTATTTT
CDR3aa: CASSSGTLSTDTQYF

d_gene: NA
v_gene: TRBV7-8
j_gene: TRBJ1-1
abundance: many
len: 16
CDR3nt: TGTGCCAGCAGCTTAGAGGCAGGACCTGGTGGCACTGAAGCTTTCTTT
CDR3aa: CASSLEAGPGGTEAFF

d_gene: NA
v_gene: TRBV4-1
j_gene: TRBJ2-3
abundance: many
len: 16
CDR3nt: TGCGCCAGCAGCCAAGAGGGGGCCGTTAGCACAGATACGCAGTATTTT
CDR3aa: CASSQEGAVSTDTQYF

d_gene: NA
v_gene: TRBV29-1
j_gene: TRBJ1-1
abundance: few
len: 11
CDR3nt: TGCAGCGTGGCAATGAACACTGAAGCTTTCTTT
CDR3aa: CSVAMNTEAFF

d_gene: NA
v_gene: TRBV20-1
j_gene: TRBJ2-5
abundance: many
len: 12
CDR3nt: TGCAGTGCGGGCGAGGTCCAAGAGACCCAGTACTTC
CDR3aa: CSAGEVQETQYF

d_gene: NA
v_gene: TRBV10-3
j_gene: TRBJ1-1
abundance: NA
len: 15
CDR3nt: TGTGCCATCACTGAAACGACAGGAAAGAACACTGAAGCTTTCTTT
CDR3aa: CAITETTGKNTEAFF

d_gene: NA
v_gene: TRBV7-6
j_gene: TRBJ2-1
abundance: few
len: 17
CDR3nt: TGTGCCAGCAGCTTACCCGGGACGGTTCTTGGGGACAATGAGCAGTTCTTC
CDR3aa: CASSLPGTVLGDNEQFF

d_gene: TRBD2
v_gene: TRBV6-1
j_gene: TRBJ2-7
abundance: NA
len: 12
CDR3nt: TGTGCCAGCGGGCTAGCGGGGGTCGAGCAGTACTTC
CDR3aa: CASGLAGVEQYF

d_gene: TRBD1
v_gene: TRBV19
j_gene: TRBJ1-1
abundance: NA
len: 14
CDR3nt: TGTGCCAGTACTCGCGGGACAGGGAACACTGAAGCTTTCTTT
CDR3aa: CASTRGTGNTEAFF

d_gene: NA
v_gene: TRBV27
j_gene: TRBJ2-3
abundance: NA
len: 13
CDR3nt: TGTGCCAGCAGTTTGAGTCGCGGGGATACGCAGTATTTT
CDR3aa: CASSLSRGDTQYF

d_gene: NA
v_gene: TRBV5-5
j_gene: TRBJ1-2
abundance: few
len: 14
CDR3nt: TGTGCCAGCAGCTTAGGGGCGGGCAGGGAAGGCTACACCTTC
CDR3aa: CASSLGAGREGYTF

d_gene: NA
v_gene: TRBV27
j_gene: TRBJ1-5
abundance: NA
len: 14
CDR3nt: TGTGCCAGCAGTCCCGAAGGGTCGTATCAGCCCCAGCATTTT
CDR3aa: CASSPEGSYQPQHF

d_gene: NA
v_gene: TRBV2
j_gene: TRBJ2-7
abundance: few
len: 12
CDR3nt: TGTGCCAGCAGTGAAAACAACGACGAGCAGTACTTC
CDR3aa: CASSENNDEQYF

d_gene: NA
v_gene: TRBV12-3/TRBV12-4
j_gene: TRBJ2-1
abundance: NA
len: 14
CDR3nt: TGTGCCAGCAGTTCAGGGGCCTCCTACAATGAGCAGTTCTTC
CDR3aa: CASSSGASYNEQFF

d_gene: NA
v_gene: TRBV11-2
j_gene: TRBJ2-1
abundance: many
len: 15
CDR3nt: TGTGCCAGCAGCTTAGAGTTAGGACCGCCCTTTGAGCAGTTCTTC
CDR3aa: CASSLELGPPFEQFF

d_gene: NA
v_gene: TRBV7-9
j_gene: TRBJ2-5
abundance: NA
len: 13
CDR3nt: TGTGCCAGCGAGGCGGGGGCCCAAGAGACCCAGTACTTC
CDR3aa: CASEAGAQETQYF

d_gene: TRBD1
v_gene: TRBV27
j_gene: TRBJ1-4
abundance: few
len: 14
CDR3nt: TGTGCCAGCACTAACAGGGGCGAAAATGAAAAACTGTTTTTT
CDR3aa: CASTNRGENEKLFF

d_gene: TRBD1
v_gene: TRBV28
j_gene: TRBJ1-5
abundance: NA
len: 14
CDR3nt: TGTGCCAGCAGTGTGACAGGGCCCAATCAGCCCCAGCATTTT
CDR3aa: CASSVTGPNQPQHF

d_gene: NA
v_gene: TRBV5-6
j_gene: TRBJ2-7
abundance: NA
len: 14
CDR3nt: TGTGCCAGCAGCCCAACAGGGAGCTCCTACGAGCAGTACTTC
CDR3aa: CASSPTGSSYEQYF

d_gene: NA
v_gene: TRBV7-8
j_gene: TRBJ1-1
abundance: many
len: 12
CDR3nt: TGTGCCAGCAGCTTAGCGGGAGGGCTACCTTTCTTT
CDR3aa: CASSLAGGLPFF

d_gene: NA
v_gene: TRBV12-3/TRBV12-4
j_gene: TRBJ1-1
abundance: NA
len: 13
CDR3nt: TGTGCCAGCAGTCCCGGGGGGGGGACTGAAGCTTTCTTT
CDR3aa: CASSPGGGTEAFF

d_gene: NA
v_gene: TRBV7-2
j_gene: TRBJ1-4
abundance: many
len: 16
CDR3nt: TGTGCCAGCAGCTTAGCGCTGGCGGACAGTAATGAAAAACTGTTTTTT
CDR3aa: CASSLALADSNEKLFF

d_gene: NA
v_gene: TRBV3-1
j_gene: TRBJ1-2
abundance: few
len: 17
CDR3nt: TGTGCCAGCAGCCAAGAGGCGGTCGGTGCATTGGACTATGGCTACACCTTC
CDR3aa: CASSQEAVGALDYGYTF

d_gene: NA
v_gene: TRBV6-6
j_gene: TRBJ1-1
abundance: NA
len: 15
CDR3nt: TGTGCCAGCAGTTACTCGAGCAGCGTGGACACTGAAGCTTTCTTT
CDR3aa: CASSYSSSVDTEAFF

d_gene: TRBD1
v_gene: TRBV7-9
j_gene: TRBJ1-1
abundance: NA
len: 15
CDR3nt: TGTGCCGGCAGCGATGGGACAGCCATGAACACTGAAGCTTTCTTT
CDR3aa: CAGSDGTAMNTEAFF

d_gene: TRBD1
v_gene: TRBV5-6
j_gene: TRBJ1-1
abundance: NA
len: 15
CDR3nt: TGTGCCAGCAGCTTGGGGACAGGGATGAACACTGAAGCTTTCTTT
CDR3aa: CASSLGTGMNTEAFF

d_gene: NA
v_gene: TRBV19
j_gene: TRBJ1-5
abundance: many
len: 14
CDR3nt: TGTGCCAGTAGTATCGAGGGTTTCAATCAGCCCCAGCATTTT
CDR3aa: CASSIEGFNQPQHF

d_gene: TRBD2
v_gene: TRBV14
j_gene: TRBJ2-3
abundance: NA
len: 15
CDR3nt: TGTGCCAGCAGCCAAGACGGGGGGGCCGAAGATACGCAGTATTTT
CDR3aa: CASSQDGGAEDTQYF

d_gene: TRBD2
v_gene: TRBV27
j_gene: TRBJ2-7
abundance: few
len: 16
CDR3nt: TGTGCCAGCAGTTCCCGGGGCGGGGGGAGCTCCTACGAGCAGTACTTC
CDR3aa: CASSSRGGGSSYEQYF

d_gene: NA
v_gene: TRBV27
j_gene: TRBJ1-2
abundance: NA
len: 13
CDR3nt: TGTGCCAGCAGCTCTGGGAGGGACTATGGCTACACCTTC
CDR3aa: CASSSGRDYGYTF